The 6 T cell receptor beta chains given below trace back to one sample, sequenced in a study of regulatory T cells in long-lasting Graves disease. Construction of the TCR beta libraries employed iRepertoire HTBI primers in conjunction with Arm-PCR of CDR3 regions. TCRdb re-derived calls from the multiplex PCR reads in MiXCR, one entry per CDR3 protein. The repertoire has 200,000 to 250,000 distinct CDR3 sequences, approximately 16% of them found once; the top ten carry approximately 24%. Documented time point: newly diagnosed GD, antithyroid drugs for less than 3 months. The TCR library was made from RNA extracted from PBMCs. The sequences come from peripheral blood mononuclear cells (PBMCs), collected at new diagnosis, from a patient treated with antithyroid drugs. The receptors come from a female donor with Graves disease.

At least ten counts were recorded for this clonotype. This sequence joins TRBV20-1 and TRBJ1-2; 9 bases fit TRBD1. V dropped 5 bases and J dropped 8; count of bases not matched to a gene: 12. This CDR3 is built from 14 residues. The germline V gene has CDR1 DFQATT and CDR2 SNEGSKA (reference sequence). CDR3 in DNA: TGCAGTGCTCCTACCTACAGGGGGCGGAGAGGCTACACCTTC. Protein product: CSAPTYRGRRGYTF.

V usage is TRBV4-1 and J usage is TRBJ2-5, with 8 bases lining up with TRBD1. The CDR3 covers 14 residues. J gave up 3 bases and V 1 base, and 1 base lay outside the gene matches. Germline V gene lookup returns CDR1 MGHRA and CDR2 YSYEKL. The CDR3 bases are TGCGCCAGCAGCCAAGGGACAGGGAAAGAGACCCAGTACTTC. Its translation is CASSQGTGKETQYF.

The chain has TRBV3-1 and TRBJ2-1; D not resolved. V dropped 1 base and J dropped 4 bases, with 14 bases sitting between them. The CDR3 has 16 amino acids. CDR1 LGHDT and CDR2 YNNKEL come from the germline V gene (reference sequence). DNA of the CDR3: TGTGCCAGCAGCCAAGGGTCGAGGAGTAGGTACAATGAGCAGTTCTTC. This translates into CASSQGSRSRYNEQFF.

This clonotype was counted many times. The chain couples TRBV12-3 or TRBV12-4 to TRBJ2-5, with a possible D match to TRBD2 (5 bases). V shed 2 bases and J shed 6 bases, with 10 bases lying between them. There are 13 residues in the CDR3. CDR3 protein: CASSLSGFQTQYF. CDR3 coding DNA: TGTGCCAGCAGTTTAAGCGGTTTCCAGACCCAGTACTTC.

The V gene is TRBV5-1, the J gene TRBJ1-1; D ambiguous. Germline assignment: CDR1 SGHRS and CDR2 YFSETQ. Deletions cut 0 bases from V and 1 base from J, with 10 bases between. The CDR3 totals 15 residues. CDR3 in amino acids: CASSLGSAGNTEAFF. The DNA for the CDR3 is TGCGCCAGCAGCTTGGGATCCGCAGGGAACACTGAAGCTTTCTTT.

This clonotype was seen many times. A single base separates this from a much larger clone, so it may be a read error. In this CDR3 the conserved last residue, phenylalanine or tryptophan, is missing, so a read error is likely. The chain joins TRBV2 to TRBJ2-1, with D perhaps TRBD2 (6 bases). Trimming took off 2 bases at V and 10 bases at J, with 12 bases between the two ends. The CDR3 spans 13 residues. Germline assignment: CDR1 SNHLY and CDR2 FYNNEI. In DNA, the CDR3 is TGTGCCAGCAGTGAACCGGGGGAGGAGGAGCAGTTCTGC. Encoded protein: CASSEPGEEEQFC.